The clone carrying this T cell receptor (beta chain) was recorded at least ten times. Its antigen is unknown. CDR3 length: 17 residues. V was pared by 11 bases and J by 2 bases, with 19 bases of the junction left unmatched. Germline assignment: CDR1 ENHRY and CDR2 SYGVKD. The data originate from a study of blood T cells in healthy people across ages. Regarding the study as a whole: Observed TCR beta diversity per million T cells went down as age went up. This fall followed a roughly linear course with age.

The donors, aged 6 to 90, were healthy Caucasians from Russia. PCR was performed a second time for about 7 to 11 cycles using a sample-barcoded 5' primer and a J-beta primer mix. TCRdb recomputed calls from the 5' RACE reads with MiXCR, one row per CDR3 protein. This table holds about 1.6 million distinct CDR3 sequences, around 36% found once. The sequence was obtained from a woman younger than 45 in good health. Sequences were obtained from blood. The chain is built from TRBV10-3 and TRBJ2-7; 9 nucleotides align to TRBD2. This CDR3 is CASSALAGMIPTYEQYF. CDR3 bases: TGTGCCTCCAGCGCACTAGCGGGTATGATCCCTACCTACGAGCAGTACTTC.